This T cell receptor (beta chain) stems from a study of blood T cell repertoires in COVID-19. Generated by immunoSEQ multiplex PCR, the TCRdb table keeps only in-frame clones and is missing some. Found here are fewer than 35,000 clones, about 80% of them singletons; the top ten hold about 1.8%. Sequencing input: peripheral blood. The source is an elderly man with active or convalescent COVID-19.

CDR3 nucleotide sequence: TGTGCCAGCAGCTTAGCTCGGACAGTCATTGATCAGCCCCAGCATTTT. Protein product: CASSLARTVIDQPQHF. This sequence joins TRBV7-8 and TRBJ1-5; a weak D match, TRBD1 (6 bases). Germline CDR1 and CDR2: SGHVS and FQNEAQ. This CDR3 contains 16 residues. V lost 0 bases to trimming and J lost 5 bases, with 14 bases between them. The full variable domain, completed using reference TRBV7-8 and TRBJ1-5, is GAGVSQSPRYKVAKRGQDVALRCDPISGHVSLFWYQQALGQGPEFLTYFQNEAQLDKSGLPSDRFFAERPEGSVSTLKIQRTQQEDSAVYLCASSLARTVIDQPQHFGDGTRLSIL.